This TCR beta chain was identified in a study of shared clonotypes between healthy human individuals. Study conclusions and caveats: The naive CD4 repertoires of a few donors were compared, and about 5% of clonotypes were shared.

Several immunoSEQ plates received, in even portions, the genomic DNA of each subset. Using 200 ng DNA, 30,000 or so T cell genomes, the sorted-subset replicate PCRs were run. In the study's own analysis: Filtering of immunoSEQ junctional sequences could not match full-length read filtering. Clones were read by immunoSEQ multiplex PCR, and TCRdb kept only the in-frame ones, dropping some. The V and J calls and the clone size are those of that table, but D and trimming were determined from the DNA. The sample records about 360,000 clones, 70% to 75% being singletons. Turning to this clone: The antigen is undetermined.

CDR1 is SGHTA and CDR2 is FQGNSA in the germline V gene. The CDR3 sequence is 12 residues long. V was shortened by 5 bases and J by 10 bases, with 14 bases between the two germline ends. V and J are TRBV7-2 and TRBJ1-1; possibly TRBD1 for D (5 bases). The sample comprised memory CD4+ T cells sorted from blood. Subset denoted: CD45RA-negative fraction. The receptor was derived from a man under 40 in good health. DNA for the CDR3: TGTGCCAGCAGCCTCGGGGGGTTTCTAGCTTTCTTT. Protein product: CASSLGGFLAFF. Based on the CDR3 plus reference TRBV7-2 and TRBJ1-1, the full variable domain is GAGVSQSPSNKVTEKGKDVELRCDPISGHTALYWYRQSLGQGLEFLIYFQGNSAPDKSGLPSDRFSAERTGGSVSTLTIQRTQQEDSAVYLCASSLGGFLAFFGQGTRLTVV.